This T cell receptor beta chain was retrieved from a study of blood T cell repertoires in COVID-19. Study information: From T cells, B-cell-depleted T cells, or PBMCs came the material, which was cDNA or gDNA.

Study processing details: Nucleated cell counts were estimated from reference gene primer amplification. The method was immunoSEQ multiplex PCR; TCRdb's version includes in-frame clones alone and lacks a portion of them. For V, J and clone size, that table is used; D and trimming come from the DNA. Altogether nearly 350,000 clones are present, over 70% being singletons, with the ten largest covering about 6%. This CDR3 is built from 11 residues. Germline assignment: CDR1 DFQATT and CDR2 SNEGSKA (reference sequence). The ends were cut back, 6 bases at V and 2 bases at J, with 6 bases in the middle. V is TRBV20-1 and J is TRBJ2-3; D remains unclear. Specimen: peripheral blood. The sequence derives from a woman aged 45 to 65 with COVID-19, enrolled during active disease. CDR3 nucleotides: TGCAGTGCCGACATCACAGATACGCAGTATTTT. Protein: CSADITDTQYF.